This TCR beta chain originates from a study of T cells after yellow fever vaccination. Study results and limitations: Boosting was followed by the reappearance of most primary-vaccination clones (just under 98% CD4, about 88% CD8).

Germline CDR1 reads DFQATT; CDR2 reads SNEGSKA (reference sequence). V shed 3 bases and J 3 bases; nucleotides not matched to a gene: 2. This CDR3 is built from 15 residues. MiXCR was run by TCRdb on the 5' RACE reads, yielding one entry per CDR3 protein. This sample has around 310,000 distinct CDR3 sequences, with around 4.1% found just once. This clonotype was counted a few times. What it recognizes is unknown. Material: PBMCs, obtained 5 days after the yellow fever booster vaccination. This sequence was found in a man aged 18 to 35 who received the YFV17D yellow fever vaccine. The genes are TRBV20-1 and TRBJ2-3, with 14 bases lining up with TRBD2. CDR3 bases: TGCAGTGCTAGGGGGACTAGCGGGGGTACAGATACGCAGTATTTT. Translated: CSARGTSGGTDTQYF.